The 24 T cell receptor beta chains reported below all come from one sample, sequenced in a study of T cell responses to AZD1222 COVID-19 vaccine. Clones were read by immunoSEQ multiplex PCR, and TCRdb kept only the in-frame ones, dropping some. The table lists roughly 120,000 clones, roughly 92% of them singletons. Source: peripheral blood, taken 28 days after the second AZD1222 dose. The receptors here all came from an adult who received the AZD1222 COVID-19 vaccine.

V usage is TRBV28 and J usage is TRBJ2-7; tentatively, D is TRBD2 (5 bases). The V end was cut by 3 bases, the J end by 2 bases, with 17 bases between. The length of the CDR3 is 16 residues. Germline loops: CDR1 MDHEN, CDR2 SYDVKM. CDR3 sequence (DNA): TGTGCCAGCAGTTTTTCCGGGGAATGGGGAACCTACGAGCAGTACTTC. Translation: CASSFSGEWGTYEQYF. Variable domain in full (rest from reference TRBV28 and TRBJ2-7): DVKVTQSSRYLVKRTGEKVFLECVQDMDHENMFWYRQDPGLGLRLIYFSYDVKMKEKGDIPEGYSVSREKKERFSLILESASTNQTSMYLCASSFSGEWGTYEQYFGPGTRLTVT.

The CDR3 protein is CASSRTGVSTSYGYTF. The CDR3 DNA is TGTGCCAGCAGCCGGACAGGGGTCTCTACCTCCTATGGCTACACCTTC. The chain couples TRBV14 to TRBJ1-2, with 9 bases lining up with TRBD1. J lost 4 bases, V lost 4 bases, and 10 bases had no gene match. The CDR3 is 16 residues long. CDR1 SGHDN and CDR2 FVKESK come from the germline V gene.

This chain joins TRBV7-9 and TRBJ2-2; D is undetermined. This CDR3 is 18 amino acids long. Trimming left V 2 bases short and J 1 base short, with 17 bases between. The V gene's germline CDR1 is SEHNR and CDR2 FQNEAQ (reference sequence). The CDR3 DNA sequence: TGTGCCAGCAGCTTACTAGGTCGAGCTGCAGGGAACACCGGGGAGCTGTTTTTT. It yields the protein CASSLLGRAAGNTGELFF.

The J gene is TRBJ1-1, the V gene TRBV3-1 (or the pseudogene TRBV3-2), with 9 bases fitting TRBD1. Trimming at V came to 0 bases and at J to 4 bases, leaving 3 bases not matched to a gene. The germline gives CDR1 LGHDT, CDR2 YNNKEL (reference sequence). This CDR3 comprises 15 residues. The CDR3 reads CASSQDRTGATEAFF. In DNA, the CDR3 is TGTGCCAGCAGCCAAGATCGGACAGGGGCCACTGAAGCTTTCTTT.

The rearrangement uses TRBV7-2 and TRBJ2-7; D is possibly TRBD1 or TRBD2 (5 bases each). CDR3 length: 13 residues. V dropped 1 base and J dropped 12 bases, with 16 bases sitting between them. Germline-derived CDR1 and CDR2 are SGHTA and FQGNSA. Here the CDR3 DNA reads TGTGCCAGCAGCTTAGTACCGTCTAGGGACCCGTACTTC. Protein: CASSLVPSRDPYF.

The rearrangement links TRBV28 to TRBJ2-4; D possibly corresponds to TRBD2 (5 bases). The ends were cut back, 6 bases at V and 1 base at J, with 19 bases in the middle. Germline V gene lookup returns CDR1 MDHEN and CDR2 SYDVKM. There are 17 residues in the CDR3. The CDR3 sequence is CASSLGDRHMAKNIQYF. The DNA for the CDR3 is TGTGCCAGCAGCTTGGGAGACCGACATATGGCCAAAAACATTCAGTACTTC. Full variable domain (remainder filled in from reference TRBV28 and TRBJ2-4): DVKVTQSSRYLVKRTGEKVFLECVQDMDHENMFWYRQDPGLGLRLIYFSYDVKMKEKGDIPEGYSVSREKKERFSLILESASTNQTSMYLCASSLGDRHMAKNIQYFGAGTRLSVL.

V gene TRBV27 combines with J gene TRBJ2-7, with 8 bases identical to TRBD1. Unmatched junction bases numbered 5, after V lost 4 bases and J lost 0 bases. Germline-derived CDR1 and CDR2 are MNHEY and SMNVEV (reference sequence). This CDR3 contains 15 residues. The CDR3 bases are TGTGCCAGCAGTTGGGACAGGACGAGCTCCTACGAGCAGTACTTC. It codes for CASSWDRTSSYEQYF.

The chain is built from TRBV12-3 or TRBV12-4 and TRBJ2-7, with 7 bases matching TRBD1. This CDR3 region has 13 residues. Trimming removed 5 bases from V and 3 bases from J; junction bases left unmatched: 4. Here the CDR3 DNA reads TGTGCCAGCAGTGGGGGACAGATCTACGAGCAGTACTTC. Protein product: CASSGGQIYEQYF.

V gene TRBV7-3 combines with J gene TRBJ2-7; 7 positions agree with TRBD2. This CDR3 has 13 residues. J gave up 4 bases and V 2 bases, and 2 bases lay outside the gene matches. Germline V gives CDR1 SGHTA, CDR2 FQGTGA. The CDR3 loop reads CASSLGEGYEQYF. The CDR3, as DNA: TGTGCCAGCAGCTTAGGGGAGGGGTACGAGCAGTACTTC. Variable domain in full (rest from reference TRBV7-3 and TRBJ2-7): GAGVSQTPSNKVTEKGKYVELRCDPISGHTALYWYRQSLGQGPEFLIYFQGTGAADDSGLPNDRFFAVRPEGSVSTLKIQRTERGDSAVYLCASSLGEGYEQYFGPGTRLTVT.

CDR3 coding DNA: TGTGCCAGCAGTTTAGGGGGCGTAATTCTTAACTATGGCTACACCTTC. Translated, it gives CASSLGGVILNYGYTF. The rearrangement joins TRBV28 to TRBJ1-2; D perhaps matches TRBD1 (6 bases). The CDR3 has 16 residues. Trimming took 2 bases from V and 1 from J, leaving 14 bases between them. Germline V gene lookup returns CDR1 MDHEN and CDR2 SYDVKM.

This chain joins TRBV28 and TRBJ1-4; D not certain. This CDR3 is built from 16 residues. V was clipped by 6 bases and J by 8 bases, with 22 bases between them. Germline values: CDR1 MDHEN, CDR2 SYDVKM. The CDR3 DNA sequence: TGTGCCAGCAGCCCCTCGGACCCCCCGGGAAGGGAAAAACTGTTTTTT. Protein sequence: CASSPSDPPGREKLFF. Supplemented by reference TRBV28 and TRBJ1-4, the full variable domain reads DVKVTQSSRYLVKRTGEKVFLECVQDMDHENMFWYRQDPGLGLRLIYFSYDVKMKEKGDIPEGYSVSREKKERFSLILESASTNQTSMYLCASSPSDPPGREKLFFGSGTQLSVL.

J is TRBJ2-1 and V is TRBV29-1, with D tentatively TRBD2 (6 bases). This CDR3 is built from 13 residues. Trimming removed 3 bases from V and 6 bases from J, with 12 bases in between. Germline V gives CDR1 SQVTM, CDR2 ANQGSEA. CDR3 coding DNA: TGCAGCGTTGAGCCATTCGGGGGCAATGAGCAGTTCTTC. It specifies CSVEPFGGNEQFF.

The chain couples TRBV29-1 to TRBJ2-1, with 8 bases matching TRBD2. Germline V gene lookup returns CDR1 SQVTM and CDR2 ANQGSEA. The length of the CDR3 is 18 residues. The junction had 12 bases not matched to a gene; V was cut back by 2 bases and J by 0 bases. CDR3 protein: CSVEWVGGRSDSYNEQFF. CDR3 sequence (DNA): TGCAGCGTTGAATGGGTCGGCGGGAGGTCGGACTCCTACAATGAGCAGTTCTTC.

The chain recombines TRBV5-1 with TRBJ1-4, with 10 nucleotides matching TRBD1. With 4 bases clipped from V and 0 bases from J, the junction kept 3 bases outside the gene matches. CDR1 SGHRS and CDR2 YFSETQ come from the germline V gene. The CDR3 sequence is 16 residues long. Here the CDR3 reads CASSGGQGSTNEKLFF. In DNA form, the CDR3 reads TGCGCCAGCAGCGGGGGACAGGGGTCAACTAATGAAAAACTGTTTTTT. Full variable domain (rest looked up from reference TRBV5-1 and TRBJ1-4): KAGVTQTPRYLIKTRGQQVTLSCSPISGHRSVSWYQQTPGQGLQFLFEYFSETQRNKGNFPGRFSGRQFSNSRSEMNVSTLELGDSALYLCASSGGQGSTNEKLFFGSGTQLSVL.

The chain recombines TRBV11-2 with TRBJ1-1; D is undetermined. V lost 5 bases and J lost 3, with 10 bases in between. This CDR3 contains 13 residues. Germline lookup yields CDR1 SGHAT and CDR2 FQNNGV. The CDR3 nucleotides read TGTGCCAGCAGCCCGACCCTTGACACTGAAGCTTTCTTT. This codes for CASSPTLDTEAFF.

The J gene is TRBJ2-5, the V gene TRBV5-4; TRBD1 agrees at 7 bases. This CDR3 is built from 13 residues. Trimming removed 2 bases from V and 5 bases from J; junction bases left unmatched: 3. CDR1 and CDR2 (germline): SGHNT, YYREEE (reference sequence). DNA of the CDR3: TGTGCCAGCAGCTTAGACAGGGTGGAGACCCAGTACTTC. Translation gives CASSLDRVETQYF.

The CDR3 loop reads CASSRVGREVYEQYF. The DNA for the CDR3 is TGTGCCAGCAGTAGGGTGGGGCGGGAGGTCTACGAGCAGTACTTC. The chain is built from TRBV5-4 and TRBJ2-7; the match to TRBD2 covers 8 bases. The CDR3 sequence is 15 residues long. CDR1 and CDR2 from the germline V gene are SGHNT and YYREEE (reference sequence). The ends lost 5 bases at V and 3 bases at J; junction bases unmatched: 10.

The sample holds one count of this clone. The chain is built from TRBV5-6 and TRBJ2-7; 12 bases match TRBD2. CDR1 SGHDT and CDR2 YYEEEE come from the germline V gene. The CDR3 is 16 amino acids. The junction had 12 bases not matched to a gene; V was cut back by 4 bases and J by 7 bases. Written as DNA, the CDR3 is TGTGCCAGCAGCCCCTGGACTAGCGGGACCCCCAGAGAGCAGTACTTC. Amino acids: CASSPWTSGTPREQYF.

V gene TRBV2 combines with J gene TRBJ2-7; D unresolved. The CDR3 has 13 residues. The germline CDR1 and CDR2 sequences are SNHLY and FYNNEI. Trimming stripped 6 bases from V and 2 bases from J, with 11 bases between. The CDR3 protein is CASSPLITYEQYF. The CDR3, as DNA: TGTGCCAGCAGCCCACTCATTACCTACGAGCAGTACTTC.

The genes are TRBV28 and TRBJ1-2; no clear D. CDR1 is MDHEN, CDR2 SYDVKM, per germline. The CDR3 extends over 13 amino acids. Trimming removed 3 bases from V and 2 bases from J, with 7 bases in between. CDR3 protein: CASSFRENYGYTF. CDR3 DNA sequence: TGTGCCAGCAGTTTCCGGGAAAACTATGGCTACACCTTC.

The chain is built from TRBV21-1 and TRBJ2-5. TRBV21-1 is a documented pseudogene. The CDR3 contains 10 residues. The CDR3 sequence is CASRKGTQYF. The CDR3 DNA sequence: TGTGCCAGCAGAAAAGGGACCCAGTACTTC.

This rearrangement joins TRBV6-5 to TRBJ2-3; D is undetermined. The CDR3 spans 15 residues. CDR1 MNHEY and CDR2 SVGAGI come from the germline V gene. Trimming left V 7 bases short and J 0 bases short, with 14 bases between. The CDR3 sequence: CASIPSVTSTDTQYF. The DNA of the CDR3 is TGTGCCAGCATCCCCTCCGTGACTAGCACAGATACGCAGTATTTT.

This clone has just one count. The rearrangement uses TRBV24-1 and TRBJ2-1; 7 bases are shared with TRBD1. Germline V gene lookup returns CDR1 KGHDR and CDR2 SFDVKD. This CDR3 has 16 residues. The junction had 5 bases not matched to a gene; V was cut back by 1 base and J by 3 bases. The CDR3 DNA reads as TGTGCCACCAGTGATTTAGGCAGGGGGAACTACAATGAGCAGTTCTTC. Amino acid sequence: CATSDLGRGNYNEQFF.

The chain links TRBV4-2 to TRBJ2-7; D is undetermined. V lost 0 bases and J lost 3, with 12 bases in between. The V gene's germline CDR1 is LGHNA and CDR2 YNFKEQ. This CDR3 is 15 amino acids long. The CDR3 coding sequence is TGTGCCAGCAGCCAAGAATCGGCCAACAACTACGAGCAGTACTTC. This sequence encodes CASSQESANNYEQYF.